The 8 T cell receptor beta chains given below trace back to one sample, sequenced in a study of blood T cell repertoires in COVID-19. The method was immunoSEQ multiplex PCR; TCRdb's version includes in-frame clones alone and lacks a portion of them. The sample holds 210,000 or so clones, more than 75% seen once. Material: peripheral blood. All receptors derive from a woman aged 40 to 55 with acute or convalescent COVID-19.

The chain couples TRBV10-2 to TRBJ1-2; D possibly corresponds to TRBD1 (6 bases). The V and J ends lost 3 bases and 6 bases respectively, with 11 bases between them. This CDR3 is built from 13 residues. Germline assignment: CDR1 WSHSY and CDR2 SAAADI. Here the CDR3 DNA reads TGCGCCAGCAGTGATTGGGGGCCGGATGGCTACACCTTC. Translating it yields CASSDWGPDGYTF.

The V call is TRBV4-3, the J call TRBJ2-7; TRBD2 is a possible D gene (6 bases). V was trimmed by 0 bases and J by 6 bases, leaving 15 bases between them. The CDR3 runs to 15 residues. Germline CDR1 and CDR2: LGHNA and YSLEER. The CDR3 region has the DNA TGCGCCAGCAGCCAAGATACTGCTAGCGCGGCCGAGCAGTACTTC. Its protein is CASSQDTASAAEQYF.

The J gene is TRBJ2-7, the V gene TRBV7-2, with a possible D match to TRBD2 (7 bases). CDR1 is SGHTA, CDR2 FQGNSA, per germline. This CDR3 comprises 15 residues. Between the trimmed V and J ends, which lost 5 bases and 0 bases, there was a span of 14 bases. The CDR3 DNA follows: TGTGCCAGCAGCCAAGGGGGGGTTAACTCCTACGAGCAGTACTTC. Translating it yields CASSQGGVNSYEQYF.

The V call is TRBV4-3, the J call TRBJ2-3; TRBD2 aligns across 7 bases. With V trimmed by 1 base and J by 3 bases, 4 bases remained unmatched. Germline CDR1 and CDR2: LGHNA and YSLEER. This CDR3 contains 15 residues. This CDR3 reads CASSQGGGATDTQYF. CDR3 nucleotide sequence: TGCGCCAGCAGCCAAGGGGGGGGTGCGACAGATACGCAGTATTTT.

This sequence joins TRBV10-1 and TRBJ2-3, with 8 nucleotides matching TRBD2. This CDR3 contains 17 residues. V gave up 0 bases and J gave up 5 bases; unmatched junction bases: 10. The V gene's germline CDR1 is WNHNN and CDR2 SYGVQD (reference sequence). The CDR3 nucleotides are TGCGCCAGCAGTGAGTCAGGCGTAGCGGGGTTCGGAGATACGCAGTATTTT. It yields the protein CASSESGVAGFGDTQYF.

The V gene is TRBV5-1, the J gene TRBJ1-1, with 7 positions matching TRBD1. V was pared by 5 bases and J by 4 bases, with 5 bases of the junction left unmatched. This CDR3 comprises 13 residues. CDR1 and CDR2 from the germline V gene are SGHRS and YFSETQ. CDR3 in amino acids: CASSDRVGTEAFF. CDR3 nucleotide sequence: TGCGCCAGCAGTGACAGGGTTGGCACTGAAGCTTTCTTT.

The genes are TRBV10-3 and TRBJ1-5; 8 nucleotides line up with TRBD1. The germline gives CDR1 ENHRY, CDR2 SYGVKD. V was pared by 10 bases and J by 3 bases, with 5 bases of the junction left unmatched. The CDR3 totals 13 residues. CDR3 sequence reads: CATEGQDNQPQHF. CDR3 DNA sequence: TGTGCCACCGAGGGACAGGACAATCAGCCCCAGCATTTT.

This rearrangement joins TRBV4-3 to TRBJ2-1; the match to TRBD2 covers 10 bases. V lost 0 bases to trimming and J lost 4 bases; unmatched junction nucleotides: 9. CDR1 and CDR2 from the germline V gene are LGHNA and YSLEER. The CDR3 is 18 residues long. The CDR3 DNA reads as TGCGCCAGCAGCCAAGACAGTTTAACTAGCGGGGTATACAATGAGCAGTTCTTC. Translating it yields CASSQDSLTSGVYNEQFF.